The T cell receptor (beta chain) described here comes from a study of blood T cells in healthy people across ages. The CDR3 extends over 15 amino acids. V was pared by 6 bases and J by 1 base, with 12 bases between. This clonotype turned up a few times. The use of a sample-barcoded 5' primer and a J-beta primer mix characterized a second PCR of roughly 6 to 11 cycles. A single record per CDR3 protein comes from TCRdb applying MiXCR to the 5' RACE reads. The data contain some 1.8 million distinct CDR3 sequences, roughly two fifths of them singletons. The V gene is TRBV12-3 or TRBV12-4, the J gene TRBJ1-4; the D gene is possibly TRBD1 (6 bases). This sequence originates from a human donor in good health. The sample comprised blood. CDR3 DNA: TGTGCCAGCAGCCCGGGCAGGGGAACTAATGAAAAACTGTTTTTT. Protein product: CASSPGRGTNEKLFF.